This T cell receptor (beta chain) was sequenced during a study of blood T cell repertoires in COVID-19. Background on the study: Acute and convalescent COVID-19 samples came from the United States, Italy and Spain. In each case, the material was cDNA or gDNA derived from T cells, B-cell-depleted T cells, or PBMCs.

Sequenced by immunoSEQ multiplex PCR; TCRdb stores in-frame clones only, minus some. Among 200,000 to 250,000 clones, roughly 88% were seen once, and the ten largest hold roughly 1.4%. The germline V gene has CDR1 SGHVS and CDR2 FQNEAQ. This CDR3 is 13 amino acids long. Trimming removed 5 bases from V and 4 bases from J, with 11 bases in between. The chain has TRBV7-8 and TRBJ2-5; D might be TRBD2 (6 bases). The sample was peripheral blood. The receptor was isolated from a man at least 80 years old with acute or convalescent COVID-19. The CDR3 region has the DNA TGTGCCAGCAGCGCAAGGAGGGCAGAGACCCAGTACTTC. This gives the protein CASSARRAETQYF.